This T cell receptor (beta chain) was identified during a study of blood T cell repertoires in COVID-19. Overall study context: Material from acute and convalescent COVID-19 was sourced from the United States, Italy and Spain. In each case, the material was cDNA or gDNA derived from T cells, B-cell-depleted T cells, or PBMCs.

The CDR3 is 15 amino acids. Germline CDR1 is GTSNPN and CDR2 is SVGIG (reference sequence). V lost 2 bases, J lost 8 bases, and 10 bases stayed unmatched. Per the study methods: Nucleated cell counts were estimated from reference gene primer amplification. Repertoires were generated with immunoSEQ multiplex PCR, while TCRdb's copy carries only in-frame clones and drops some. V and J calls and clone size follow that table, whereas D and trimming were derived from the DNA. In the table there are tens of thousands of clones, more than 60% of which are singletons. V usage is TRBV30 and J usage is TRBJ1-2; 11 positions agree with TRBD1. The sequence came from a woman in her seventies with active or convalescent COVID-19. Sequences were obtained from peripheral blood. The CDR3 loop reads CAWSRGQGAFKGYTF. In nucleotides, the CDR3 is TGTGCCTGGAGTAGAGGACAGGGGGCCTTTAAGGGCTACACCTTC.